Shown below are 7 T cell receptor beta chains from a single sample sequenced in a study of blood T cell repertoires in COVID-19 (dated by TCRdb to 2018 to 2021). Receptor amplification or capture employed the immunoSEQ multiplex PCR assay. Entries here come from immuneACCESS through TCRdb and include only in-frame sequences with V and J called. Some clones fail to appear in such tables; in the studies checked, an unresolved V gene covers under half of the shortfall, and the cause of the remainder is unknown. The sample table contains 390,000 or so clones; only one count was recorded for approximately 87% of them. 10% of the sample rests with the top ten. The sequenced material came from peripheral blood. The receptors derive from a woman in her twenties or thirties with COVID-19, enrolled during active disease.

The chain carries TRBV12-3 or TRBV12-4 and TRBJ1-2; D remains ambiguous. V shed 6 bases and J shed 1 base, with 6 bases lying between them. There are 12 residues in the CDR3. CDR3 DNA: TGTGCCAGCAGCCCAGTTAACTATGGCTACACCTTC. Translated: CASSPVNYGYTF.

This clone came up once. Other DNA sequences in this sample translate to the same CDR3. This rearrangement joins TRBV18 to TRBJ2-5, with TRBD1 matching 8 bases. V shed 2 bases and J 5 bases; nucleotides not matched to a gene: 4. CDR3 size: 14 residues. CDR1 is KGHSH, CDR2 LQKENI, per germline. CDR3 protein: CASSPGQGEETQYF. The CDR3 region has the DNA TGTGCCAGCTCACCAGGACAGGGTGAGGAGACCCAGTACTTC. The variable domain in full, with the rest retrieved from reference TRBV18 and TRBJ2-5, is NAGVMQNPRHLVRRRGQEARLRCSPMKGHSHVYWYRQLPEEGLKFMVYLQKENIIDESGMPKERFSAEFPKEGPSILRIQQVVRGDSAAYFCASSPGQGEETQYFGPGTRLLVL.

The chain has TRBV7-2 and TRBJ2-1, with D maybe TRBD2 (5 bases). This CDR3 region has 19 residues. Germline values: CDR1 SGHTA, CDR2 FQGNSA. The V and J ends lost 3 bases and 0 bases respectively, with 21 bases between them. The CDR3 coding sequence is TGTGCCAGCAGCTTGAGCGGCAGACCGGCGACTGACTCCTACAATGAGCAGTTCTTC. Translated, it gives CASSLSGRPATDSYNEQFF.

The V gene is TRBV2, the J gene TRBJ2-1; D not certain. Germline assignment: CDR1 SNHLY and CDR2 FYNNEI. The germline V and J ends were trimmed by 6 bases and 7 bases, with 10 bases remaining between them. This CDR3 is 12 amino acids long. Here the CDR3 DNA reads TGTGCCAGCAGCCGCGACTTGAATGAGCAGTTCTTC. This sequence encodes CASSRDLNEQFF.

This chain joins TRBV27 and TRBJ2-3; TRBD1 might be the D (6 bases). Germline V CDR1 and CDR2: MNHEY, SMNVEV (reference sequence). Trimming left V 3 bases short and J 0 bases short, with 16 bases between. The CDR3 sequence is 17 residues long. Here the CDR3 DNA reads TGTGCCAGCAGTTTTGTGGGACATAGCTCTAGCACAGATACGCAGTATTTT. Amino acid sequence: CASSFVGHSSSTDTQYF.

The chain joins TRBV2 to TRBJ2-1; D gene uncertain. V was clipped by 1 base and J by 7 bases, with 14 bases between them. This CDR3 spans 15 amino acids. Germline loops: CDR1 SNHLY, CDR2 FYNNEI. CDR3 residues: CASSEVVLDGNEQFF. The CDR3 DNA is TGTGCCAGCAGTGAAGTAGTTCTAGATGGGAATGAGCAGTTCTTC.

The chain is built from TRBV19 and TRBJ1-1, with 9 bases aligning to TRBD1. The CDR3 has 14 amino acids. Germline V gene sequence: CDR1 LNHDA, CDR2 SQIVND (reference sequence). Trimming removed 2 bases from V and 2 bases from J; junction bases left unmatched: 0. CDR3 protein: CASSITGGNTEAFF. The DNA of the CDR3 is TGTGCCAGTAGTATAACAGGGGGCAACACTGAAGCTTTCTTT.